These 16 T cell receptor beta chains were all obtained from the same sample, sequenced in a study of metastatic and nonmetastatic thyroid tumors. TCRdb called clones again from the PCR reads with MiXCR. The table records about 59,000 clones, 25% to 35% of them present only once. Thyroid surgery was preceded by no treatment in any patient. Sequencing was carried out using blood. These receptors all come from a female donor with papillary thyroid cancer or a benign thyroid nodule (not recorded which). Some clones in this sample may be carry-over from other donors' samples.

The chain combines TRBV3-1 with TRBJ1-6; 9 positions agree with TRBD1. Germline-derived CDR1 and CDR2 are LGHDT and YNNKEL (reference sequence). The CDR3 has 15 residues. With 5 bases clipped from V and 9 bases from J, the junction kept 8 bases outside the gene matches. CDR3 loop: CASSSQGAKRSPLHF. The DNA for the CDR3 is TGTGCCAGCAGCTCACAGGGGGCGAAACGTTCACCCCTCCACTTT.

V usage is TRBV30 and J usage is TRBJ1-5, with 10 nucleotides matching TRBD1. The CDR3 totals 15 residues. Germline trimming cut 2 bases from V and 4 bases from J; bases unmatched to any gene: 5. CDR1 GTSNPN and CDR2 SVGIG come from the germline V gene (reference sequence). CDR3 amino acids: CAWSLGTGANQPQHF. The CDR3 DNA reads TGTGCCTGGAGTCTTGGGACAGGGGCTAATCAGCCCCAGCATTTT.

The rearrangement links TRBV18 to TRBJ2-5, with TRBD1 matching over 9 bases. Trimming removed 4 bases from V and 0 bases from J; junction bases left unmatched: 3. Germline V lookup: CDR1 KGHSH, CDR2 LQKENI. This CDR3 has 15 amino acids. CDR3 sequence: CASSRQGGYQETQYF. The CDR3 DNA sequence: TGTGCCAGCTCACGACAGGGGGGATACCAAGAGACCCAGTACTTC.

The chain joins TRBV12-3 or TRBV12-4 to TRBJ2-6; 7 bases fit TRBD2. V was clipped by 3 bases and J by 0 bases; unmatched bases: 2. The CDR3 is made up of 16 amino acids. CDR3 region: CASSFTGGSGANVLTF. The CDR3 nucleotides are TGTGCCAGCAGTTTCACGGGGGGCTCTGGGGCCAACGTCCTGACTTTC.

The sample holds many counts of this clone. The rearrangement links TRBV19 to TRBJ2-4; D is ambiguous. This CDR3 has 15 residues. Germline V gives CDR1 LNHDA, CDR2 SQIVND (reference sequence). Trimming shortened V by 5 bases and J by 0 bases, and 11 bases separated the two germline ends. The CDR3 DNA sequence: TGTGCCAGTAGTCTATGGGAAAGAGCCAAAAACATTCAGTACTTC. It specifies CASSLWERAKNIQYF.

J is TRBJ2-1 and V is TRBV5-1, with D possibly being TRBD2 (6 bases). V shed 4 bases and J shed 8 bases, with 13 bases lying between them. Germline V gives CDR1 SGHRS, CDR2 YFSETQ. CDR3 length equals 13 residues. CDR3 sequence (DNA): TGCGCCAGCAGCCAGAATCGGAGGGATGAGCAGTTCTTC. Translated, it gives CASSQNRRDEQFF.

The V and J genes are TRBV20-1 and TRBJ2-1; 7 bases map to TRBD2. The length of the CDR3 is 19 residues. V lost 3 bases, J lost 0 bases, and 17 bases stayed unmatched. The V gene's germline CDR1 is DFQATT and CDR2 SNEGSKA (reference sequence). DNA of the CDR3: TGCAGTGCTAGGGGGGGAGCCGAGCGGGATGTACGCTCCTACAATGAGCAGTTCTTC. This translates into CSARGGAERDVRSYNEQFF.

The chain has TRBV5-8 and TRBJ1-1; no clear D gene. V lost 2 bases, J lost 3 bases, and 8 bases lay in between. Germline V gene sequence: CDR1 SGHTS, CDR2 YDEGEE. This CDR3 is built from 13 residues. CDR3: CASSFGEDTEAFF. The CDR3 DNA is TGTGCCAGCAGCTTCGGGGAGGACACTGAAGCTTTCTTT. Based on the CDR3 plus reference TRBV5-8 and TRBJ1-1, the full variable domain is EAGVTQSPTHLIKTRGQQATLRCSPISGHTSVYWYQQALGLGLQFLLWYDEGEERNRGNFPPRFSGRQFPNYSSELNVNALELEDSALYLCASSFGEDTEAFFGQGTRLTVV.

The rearrangement uses TRBV5-1 and TRBJ1-2; 8 bases align to TRBD1. There are 14 residues in the CDR3. Germline V CDR1 and CDR2: SGHRS, YFSETQ. Unmatched junction bases numbered 3, after V lost 0 bases and J lost 5 bases. The chain's CDR3 is CASSLGQGPYGYTF. The CDR3 DNA follows: TGCGCCAGCAGCTTGGGACAGGGGCCATATGGCTACACCTTC. The entire variable domain, with the rest obtained from reference TRBV5-1 and TRBJ1-2, is as follows: KAGVTQTPRYLIKTRGQQVTLSCSPISGHRSVSWYQQTPGQGLQFLFEYFSETQRNKGNFPGRFSGRQFSNSRSEMNVSTLELGDSALYLCASSLGQGPYGYTFGSGTRLTVV.

The rearrangement uses TRBV20-1 and TRBJ1-5, with D unresolved. The CDR3 length is 17 residues. Trimming cost V 0 bases and J 1 base, with 16 bases left between them. Per germline, CDR1 DFQATT and CDR2 SNEGSKA (reference sequence). CDR3 nucleotides: TGCAGTGCTAGAGACTTGAAACAGAGCCTGAGCAATCAGCCCCAGCATTTT. Residues: CSARDLKQSLSNQPQHF.

V is TRBV24-1 and J is TRBJ1-6; possible D gene TRBD1, 6 bases. This CDR3 region has 13 residues. Trimming pared 12 bases from V and 9 bases from J, leaving 17 bases between. Germline values: CDR1 KGHDR, CDR2 SFDVKD. Here the CDR3 reads CAVITGYGSPLHF. The CDR3 DNA sequence: TGTGCCGTCATAACAGGGTATGGTTCACCCCTCCACTTT.

This clone was seen only once. The chain couples TRBV11-2 to TRBJ2-1, with 7 bases fitting TRBD2. J lost 3 bases, V lost 4 bases, and 9 bases had no gene match. Germline V lookup: CDR1 SGHAT, CDR2 FQNNGV. CDR3 length: 16 residues. CDR3: CASSSDIGGNYNEQFF. CDR3 nucleotides: TGTGCCAGCAGCTCTGATATCGGGGGGAACTACAATGAGCAGTTCTTC.

The chain has TRBV11-2 and TRBJ2-1; D not resolved. V was cut by 5 bases and J by 6 bases, with 17 bases left in between. Germline CDR1 reads SGHAT; CDR2 reads FQNNGV. The CDR3 is 15 residues long. CDR3 region: CASSRDQKFTNEQFF. The CDR3 DNA follows: TGTGCCAGCAGCCGAGACCAGAAGTTTACCAATGAGCAGTTCTTC.

In this sample, this clone turned up once. V usage is TRBV20-1 and J usage is TRBJ2-3; 9 bases match TRBD1. CDR3 size: 14 residues. CDR1 is DFQATT, CDR2 SNEGSKA, per germline (reference sequence). V shed 2 bases and J 3 bases; nucleotides not matched to a gene: 3. This chain's CDR3 is CSARRDRETDTQYF. CDR3 bases: TGCAGTGCTAGAAGGGACAGGGAGACAGATACGCAGTATTTT.

In its sample, this clone was seen a few times. The chain uses TRBV12-3 or TRBV12-4 and TRBJ1-2; possibly TRBD1 for D (5 bases). The CDR3 runs to 15 residues. The V gene lost 1 base and the J gene lost 3 bases, with 12 bases spanning the gap. CDR3 residues: CASSLGDGAYYGYTF. The CDR3 region has the DNA TGTGCCAGCAGTTTAGGGGACGGTGCCTACTATGGCTACACCTTC.

The V gene is TRBV19, the J gene TRBJ2-3; D tentatively reads TRBD1 or TRBD2 (5 bases each). Per the germline V gene, CDR1 is LNHDA and CDR2 is SQIVND (reference sequence). CDR3 size: 13 residues. Between the trimmed V and J ends, which lost 6 bases and 3 bases, there was a span of 10 bases. For the CDR3, the DNA is TGTGCCAGTAGGGGGGTTGGGACAGATACGCAGTATTTT. Translating gives CASRGVGTDTQYF.